These 22 T cell receptor beta chains were sequenced from one sample in a study of early T cells in non-severe SARS-CoV-2 infection. TCRdb re-derived calls from the 5' RACE reads in MiXCR, one entry per CDR3 protein. The sample contains about 76,000 distinct CDR3 sequences, approximately 10% of which appear only once. Source material: whole blood. The receptor set was obtained from an adult who was a healthcare worker with PCR-confirmed SARS-CoV-2 infection or an uninfected control (not recorded which).

This clonotype appeared a few times. The V and J genes are TRBV11-3 and TRBJ2-7; 8 bases align to TRBD1. Trimming took 1 base from V and 4 from J; bases not matched to a gene: 3. The CDR3 has 14 amino acids. CDR1 and CDR2 from the germline V gene are SGHNT and YENEEA. The CDR3 nucleotides read TGTGCCAGCAGCTTAGCGGGACAGGAATACGAGCAGTACTTC. It codes for CASSLAGQEYEQYF. Full variable domain (outside the CDR3, taken from reference TRBV11-3 and TRBJ2-7): EAGVVQSPRYKIIEKKQPVAFWCNPISGHNTLYWYLQNLGQGPELLIRYENEEAVDDSQLPKDRFSAERLKGVDSTLKIQPAELGDSAVYLCASSLAGQEYEQYFGPGTRLTVT.

This rearrangement joins TRBV7-6 to TRBJ2-1; TRBD1 agrees at 8 bases. Germline V lookup: CDR1 SGHVS, CDR2 FNYEAQ. The CDR3 loop spans 14 amino acids. V lost 5 bases to trimming and J lost 8 bases; unmatched junction nucleotides: 8. CDR3 coding DNA: TGTGCCAGCAGCCCAGGACAGGGAGGTCATGAGCAGTTCTTC. Amino acid sequence: CASSPGQGGHEQFF.

This clonotype was recorded many times. The rearrangement links TRBV7-6 to TRBJ2-7; tentatively, D is TRBD1 or TRBD2 (5 bases each). The CDR3 covers 12 residues. Trimming shortened V by 0 bases and J by 11 bases, and 11 bases separated the two germline ends. Germline loops: CDR1 SGHVS, CDR2 FNYEAQ. Here the CDR3 reads CASSLADGAEYF. CDR3 nucleotide sequence: TGTGCCAGCAGCTTAGCGGACGGGGCGGAGTACTTC.

The rearrangement links TRBV3-1 to TRBJ2-5; 9 bases line up with TRBD1. With V trimmed by 4 bases and J by 3 bases, 9 bases remained unmatched. Germline values: CDR1 LGHDT, CDR2 YNNKEL (reference sequence). This CDR3 spans 16 amino acids. The CDR3 sequence: CASSPWTGATEETQYF. The CDR3 nucleotides are TGTGCCAGCAGCCCGTGGACAGGGGCGACCGAAGAGACCCAGTACTTC.

This clonotype was detected a few times. CDR3 nucleotides: TGTGCCAGCAGTTACTCGGCAGGGATTGGTTACGAGCAGTACTTC. Translation gives CASSYSAGIGYEQYF. V usage is TRBV6-5 and J usage is TRBJ2-7; D perhaps matches TRBD1 (5 bases). V was pared by 0 bases and J by 4 bases, with 13 bases between. The CDR3 runs to 15 residues. In germline, CDR1 is MNHEY, CDR2 SVGAGI.

The chain employs TRBV5-4 and TRBJ2-1; 10 bases fit TRBD1. Trimming at V came to 4 bases and at J to 4 bases, leaving 5 bases not matched to a gene. Germline V gene lookup returns CDR1 SGHNT and CDR2 YYREEE (reference sequence). There are 15 residues in the CDR3. In DNA form, the CDR3 reads TGTGCCAGCAGCCCTCCGGGACAGGGGTACAATGAGCAGTTCTTC. It yields the protein CASSPPGQGYNEQFF.

This clonotype was found many times. This chain links TRBV3-1 with TRBJ1-3; a possible D gene is TRBD1 (5 bases). The CDR3 totals 17 residues. CDR1 is LGHDT and CDR2 is YNNKEL in the germline V gene (reference sequence). Trimming removed 2 bases from V and 3 bases from J, with 17 bases in between. The CDR3 loop reads CASSQFSGGPGGNTIYF. CDR3 DNA sequence: TGTGCCAGCAGCCAATTCTCCGGGGGACCCGGTGGAAACACCATATATTTT. Looking up the rest from reference TRBV3-1 and TRBJ1-3 gives the full variable domain: DTAVSQTPKYLVTQMGNDKSIKCEQNLGHDTMYWYKQDSKKFLKIMFSYNNKELIINETVPNRFSPKSPDKAHLNLHINSLELGDSAVYFCASSQFSGGPGGNTIYFGEGSWLTVV.

This clonotype was observed a handful of times. This chain uses TRBV10-3 with TRBJ2-1; 12 bases are shared with TRBD2. The CDR3 covers 16 residues. Germline CDR1 and CDR2: ENHRY and SYGVKD. Trimming took 4 bases from V and 3 from J; bases not matched to a gene: 4. CDR3 sequence reads: CAISVLAGGGYNEQFF. CDR3 DNA sequence: TGTGCCATCAGTGTACTAGCGGGGGGTGGCTACAATGAGCAGTTCTTC.

There are many counts of this clonotype. The V gene is TRBV5-1, the J gene TRBJ1-2, with D hard to call. CDR1 SGHRS and CDR2 YFSETQ come from the germline V gene. V lost 3 bases, J lost 0 bases, and 6 bases lay in between. This CDR3 contains 13 residues. DNA for the CDR3: TGCGCCAGCAGCTCGACACCTAACTATGGCTACACCTTC. This sequence encodes CASSSTPNYGYTF.

This clonotype was picked up a small number of times. The chain links TRBV6-5 to TRBJ1-1, with a possible D match to TRBD1 (5 bases). V lost 3 bases and J 6 bases, leaving 11 bases between the germline ends. In germline, CDR1 is MNHEY, CDR2 SVGAGI. CDR3 length equals 13 residues. This CDR3 is CASSYKQASEAFF. CDR3 in DNA: TGTGCCAGCAGTTATAAACAGGCTTCTGAAGCTTTCTTT.

This chain joins TRBV29-1 and TRBJ2-7; 8 positions agree with TRBD1. CDR1 is SQVTM and CDR2 is ANQGSEA in the germline V gene. This CDR3 spans 14 amino acids. The J segment lost 8 bases and the V segment lost 6 bases, leaving 15 bases of the junction unmatched. CDR3 DNA sequence: TGCAGCGTCCTTGACAGGGGTATACCCCTCCAGCAGTACTTC. Amino acids: CSVLDRGIPLQQYF.

Only a few counts were recorded for this clonotype. The V gene is TRBV20-1, the J gene TRBJ1-1; 7 nucleotides match TRBD1. This CDR3 has 15 residues. Germline assignment: CDR1 DFQATT and CDR2 SNEGSKA (reference sequence). V dropped 2 bases and J dropped 2; count of bases not matched to a gene: 8. CDR3 DNA: TGCAGTGCTAGATTTACGACAGGGAGAAACACTGAAGCTTTCTTT. Translation gives CSARFTTGRNTEAFF.

Worth noting for this clonotype: The conserved final phenylalanine or tryptophan is absent from the CDR3, which likely points to a read error. The chain links TRBV10-3 to TRBJ2-7; D is ambiguous. The CDR3 consists of 12 residues. V was cut by 6 bases and J by 0 bases, with 6 bases left in between. From germline, CDR1 is ENHRY and CDR2 SYGVKD. The CDR3 is CAIRGSSYEQYS. CDR3 nucleotides: TGTGCCATCAGGGGTAGCTCCTACGAGCAGTACTCC.

Remarks on this clonotype: A read error is possible here, since a much larger clone lies one base away. The rearrangement joins TRBV9 to TRBJ2-7; 8 positions match TRBD1. The CDR3 sequence is 15 residues long. Germline V gene data show CDR1 as SGDLS and CDR2 as YYNGEE. After removal of 4 bases from V and 0 bases from J, the junction contained 6 bases not matched to a gene. The CDR3 loop is CASSRDRPNSYEQYF. The CDR3 DNA sequence: TGTGCCAGCAGCCGGGACAGGCCCAACTCCTACGAGCAGTACTTC.

This clonotype was counted ten times or more. V gene TRBV6-5 combines with J gene TRBJ1-2, with D tentatively TRBD1 (6 bases). The CDR3 extends over 12 amino acids. Trimming took off 6 bases at V and 6 bases at J, with 11 bases between the two ends. Germline values: CDR1 MNHEY, CDR2 SVGAGI. The CDR3 protein is CASRRTVDGYTF. The CDR3 coding sequence is TGTGCCAGCAGACGGACAGTGGATGGCTACACCTTC.

This chain links TRBV7-2 with TRBJ1-1; D not resolved. There are 13 residues in the CDR3. Between the trimmed V and J ends, which lost 3 bases and 1 base, there was a span of 6 bases. The V gene's germline CDR1 is SGHTA and CDR2 FQGNSA. The CDR3 spells CASSFRENTEAFF. The CDR3 coding sequence is TGTGCCAGCAGCTTCCGGGAGAACACTGAAGCTTTCTTT.

The gene calls are TRBV9 and TRBJ2-1; possible D gene TRBD2, 6 bases. Looked up from germline, CDR1 is SGDLS and CDR2 is YYNGEE. The CDR3 spans 15 residues. Trimming cost V 4 bases and J 4 bases, with 15 bases left between them. This CDR3 is CASSPSGLGYNEQFF. CDR3 in DNA: TGTGCCAGCAGCCCATCGGGACTGGGTTACAATGAGCAGTTCTTC.

This clonotype was seen many times. This rearrangement joins TRBV19 to TRBJ2-1; 10 bases are shared with TRBD2. After removal of 3 bases from V and 7 bases from J, the junction contained 9 bases not matched to a gene. Germline assignment: CDR1 LNHDA and CDR2 SQIVND (reference sequence). The CDR3 runs to 16 residues. The CDR3 DNA follows: TGTGCCAGTAGTATCCCCCAGCGGGGGGGTGGAAATGAGCAGTTCTTC. Protein: CASSIPQRGGGNEQFF.

The CDR3: CASLGLASHEQYF. Here the CDR3 DNA reads TGTGCCAGCCTAGGACTAGCGAGCCACGAGCAGTACTTC. The V call is TRBV2, the J call TRBJ2-7, with TRBD2 matching over 9 bases. J gave up 5 bases and V 8 bases, and 7 bases lay outside the gene matches. Germline-derived CDR1 and CDR2 are SNHLY and FYNNEI. The length of the CDR3 is 13 residues.

This clonotype was counted once. This chain joins TRBV20-1 and TRBJ2-2, with TRBD1 as a possible D gene (6 bases). Germline loops: CDR1 DFQATT, CDR2 SNEGSKA (reference sequence). This CDR3 is built from 13 residues. With 6 bases removed from V and 0 bases from J, the gap between germline ends came to 8 bases. The CDR3 reads CSARTANTGELFF. The CDR3 nucleotides read TGCAGTGCAAGGACAGCGAACACCGGGGAGCTGTTTTTT.

This clonotype showed up just a few times. The chain recombines TRBV7-3 with TRBJ2-7, with TRBD1 identical over 8 bases. The CDR3 covers 18 residues. The junction had 16 bases not matched to a gene; V was cut back by 5 bases and J by 1 base. Germline V gene data show CDR1 as SGHTA and CDR2 as FQGTGA. The CDR3 loop reads CASSPEWTGYIESYEQYF. The CDR3 bases are TGTGCCAGCAGCCCAGAGTGGACAGGGTACATAGAATCCTACGAGCAGTACTTC.

This clonotype was observed many times. The V and J genes are TRBV5-1 and TRBJ1-5, with D perhaps TRBD1 (5 bases). Germline loops: CDR1 SGHRS, CDR2 YFSETQ. CDR3 length equals 15 residues. V shed 1 base and J shed 3 bases, with 11 bases lying between them. In DNA, the CDR3 is TGCGCCAGCAGCTTGAGTTCAGGGTCCAATCAGCCCCAGCATTTT. Amino acids: CASSLSSGSNQPQHF.